This T cell receptor (beta chain) was retrieved from a study of cytomegalovirus exposure and HLA in healthy donors. Study outcomes and limitations: The study put roughly 160 TCR beta chains on its list as cytomegalovirus-associated.

The CDR3 length is 14 residues. In germline, CDR1 is MNHEY, CDR2 SMNVEV (reference sequence). The ends were cut back, 6 bases at V and 1 base at J, with 11 bases in the middle. Concerning this clone: Antigen specificity is unknown.

PCR primers comprised 60 Vbeta and 13 Jbeta primers. Clones were sequenced by immunoSEQ multiplex PCR, and TCRdb holds only the in-frame ones, with some missing. The sample consists of about 76,000 clones, roughly 70% of them appearing once. This TCR came from a man aged 60-69 years in good health and CMV-seropositive. Sequenced input: PBMCs. The J gene is TRBJ2-3, the V gene TRBV27, with D perhaps TRBD2 (5 bases). The CDR3 protein is CASREEPGTDTQYF. CDR3 sequence (DNA): TGTGCCAGCAGGGAGGAGCCAGGCACAGATACGCAGTATTTT.